This T cell receptor (beta chain) was recorded in a study of long-term antiretroviral therapy in people with HIV. The study, taken as a whole, reports: Gathering of blood took place between about 2003 and 2017, possibly under older ART regimens. Repertoires looked antigen-experienced, with only a slight naive shift after ART.

Germline CDR1 reads KGHSH; CDR2 reads LQKENI. This CDR3 is built from 15 residues. V lost 4 bases to trimming and J lost 0 bases, with 10 bases between them. Post-ART PBMC samples numbered at least two per donor, and pre-ART ones at least one. Every one of the participants with HIV received treatment in the United States. Comment on this clone: Its antigen remains unknown.

The immunoSEQ assay was v3.0, run at survey level. Libraries were prepared by immunoSEQ multiplex PCR; TCRdb keeps only in-frame clonotypes and omits some of them. The table shows about 25,000 clones, with around 88% occurring only once. J is TRBJ1-3 and V is TRBV18; D call uncertain. The specimen comprised unsorted PBMCs, sampled 3 years after starting antiretroviral therapy. The origin of this receptor is a man aged 18 to 30 with HIV. The CDR3 DNA reads as TGTGCCAGCTCACTTTCCAGAGACTCTGGAAACACCATATATTTT. Its translation is CASSLSRDSGNTIYF.